The 30 T cell receptor beta chains reported below all come from one sample, sequenced in a study of T-cell memory formation after mild COVID-19. TCRdb re-derived calls from the 5' RACE reads in MiXCR, one entry per CDR3 protein. The data contain under 35,000 distinct CDR3 sequences, about 16% of them singletons. The sequenced sample was PBMCs or a T cell subset sorted from them (not recorded which). Receptors were obtained from an adult who had mild COVID-19 (a few samples of this study predate the infection). Cell type and time point are not known.

This clonotype is categorized as medium-sized (0.01 to 0.1%). This sequence joins TRBV12-3 or TRBV12-4 and TRBJ2-2, with D possibly being TRBD1 (5 bases). V was pared by 6 bases and J by 3 bases, with 17 bases between. The CDR3 is made up of 16 amino acids. CDR3 sequence reads: CASRHTSRADTGELFF. The CDR3 DNA follows: TGTGCCAGCAGGCACACTTCCAGGGCCGACACCGGGGAGCTGTTTTTT.

This clonotype was seen at least ten times. V usage is TRBV20-1 and J usage is TRBJ1-2, with TRBD1 matching over 9 bases. This CDR3 is built from 13 residues. Germline lookup yields CDR1 DFQATT and CDR2 SNEGSKA (reference sequence). Unmatched junction bases numbered 6, after V lost 8 bases and J lost 2 bases. CDR3 sequence: CSRAGQGNYGYTF. Written as DNA, the CDR3 is TGCAGTCGGGCGGGACAGGGAAACTATGGCTACACCTTC.

This clonotype was seen repeatedly, ten times or more. The genes are TRBV5-6 and TRBJ2-5; 7 bases match TRBD1. The CDR3 has 13 residues. From germline, CDR1 is SGHDT and CDR2 YYEEEE. Trimming removed 3 bases from V and 5 bases from J; junction bases left unmatched: 4. CDR3 bases: TGTGCCAGCAGCTCGGGACAGAGGGAGACCCAGTACTTC. As protein: CASSSGQRETQYF. The full variable domain, with the rest looked up from reference TRBV5-6 and TRBJ2-5, is DAGVTQSPTHLIKTRGQQVTLRCSPKSGHDTVSWYQQALGQGPQFIFQYYEEEERQRGNFPDRFSGHQFPNYSSELNVNALLLGDSALYLCASSSGQRETQYFGPGTRLLVL.

This clonotype was seen at least ten times. The V call is TRBV24-1, the J call TRBJ2-5, with D hard to call. The CDR3 length is 15 residues. Germline loops: CDR1 KGHDR, CDR2 SFDVKD. V lost 5 bases, J lost 1 base, and 13 bases lay in between. The DNA for the CDR3 is TGTGCCACCAGTGTACCAGGTGGAGCCCAAGAGACCCAGTACTTC. Its protein is CATSVPGGAQETQYF.

This clonotype was seen a handful of times. This chain uses TRBV7-2 with TRBJ1-3; D remains unclear. V lost 5 bases and J 0 bases, leaving 17 bases between the germline ends. The CDR3 consists of 17 residues. CDR1 is SGHTA, CDR2 FQGNSA, per germline. Here the CDR3 reads CASSPRRALSSGNTIYF. The CDR3 nucleotides are TGTGCCAGCAGCCCCCGAAGGGCCCTGAGCTCTGGAAACACCATATATTTT.

At least ten counts were recorded for this clonotype. The rearrangement uses TRBV12-3 or TRBV12-4 and TRBJ2-3; 9 positions agree with TRBD2. V shed 7 bases and J 7 bases; nucleotides not matched to a gene: 9. This CDR3 comprises 14 residues. The CDR3 DNA is TGTGCCAGCATCGGTAGCGGGAGTGCAAATACGCAGTATTTT. The encoded protein is CASIGSGSANTQYF.

In its sample, this clonotype was seen many times. This sequence joins TRBV7-9 and TRBJ2-5; D could derive from TRBD1 or TRBD2 (5 bases each). Per the germline V gene, CDR1 is SEHNR and CDR2 is FQNEAQ (reference sequence). The CDR3 totals 15 residues. V lost 6 bases and J 3 bases, leaving 17 bases between the germline ends. The CDR3 spells CASSSDRDVKETQYF. The CDR3 region has the DNA TGTGCCAGCAGTTCCGACCGGGACGTCAAAGAGACCCAGTACTTC.

This clonotype was detected ten times or more. The CDR3 is CASSQGVSSYEQYF. The DNA for the CDR3 is TGTGCCAGCAGCCAGGGTGTAAGCTCCTACGAGCAGTACTTC. This chain uses TRBV3-1 with TRBJ2-7, with D unresolved. CDR1 is LGHDT, CDR2 YNNKEL, per germline (reference sequence). The V end was cut by 3 bases, the J end by 0 bases, with 9 bases between. This CDR3 has 14 amino acids.

The chain has TRBV29-1 and TRBJ1-2; D uncertain. This CDR3 has 10 amino acids. Germline CDR1 is SQVTM and CDR2 is ANQGSEA. The germline V and J ends were trimmed by 6 bases and 8 bases, with 10 bases remaining between them. CDR3 in amino acids: CSVREGGYTF. The DNA of the CDR3 is TGCAGCGTCCGGGAGGGCGGCTACACCTTC.

This clonotype has just a few counts. The rearrangement links TRBV7-2 to TRBJ2-3, with 10 positions matching TRBD2. Germline V lookup: CDR1 SGHTA, CDR2 FQGNSA. The CDR3 totals 16 residues. With V trimmed by 3 bases and J by 5 bases, 8 bases remained unmatched. The CDR3 DNA is TGTGCCAGCAGCTTGTCCCCTAGCGGGAGAGTAGATACGCAGTATTTT. This encodes CASSLSPSGRVDTQYF.

This clonotype was detected ten times or more. J is TRBJ2-1 and V is TRBV29-1; 9 bases are shared with TRBD1. CDR1 and CDR2 from the germline V gene are SQVTM and ANQGSEA. CDR3 length: 13 residues. Trimming removed 5 bases from V and 7 bases from J; junction bases left unmatched: 6. The CDR3 reads CSVRGQGWNEQFF. DNA for the CDR3: TGCAGCGTTCGGGGACAGGGTTGGAATGAGCAGTTCTTC.

This clonotype was observed a few times. A single base separates this from a much larger clone, so it may be a read error. This sequence joins TRBV7-2 and TRBJ2-2; TRBD1 agrees at 9 bases. Germline V lookup: CDR1 SGHTA, CDR2 FQGNSA. The CDR3 sequence is 16 residues long. The CDR3 region has the DNA TGTGCCAGCAGCCCCGGGACAGGGCTGTCCACCGGGGAGCAGTTTTTT. Its translation is CASSPGTGLSTGEQFF.

In its sample, this clonotype was seen many times. This chain connects TRBV7-2 to TRBJ2-7, with D unresolved. Germline lookup yields CDR1 SGHTA and CDR2 FQGNSA. Trimming took 2 bases from V and 12 from J, leaving 14 bases between them. This CDR3 has 12 amino acids. The CDR3 DNA reads as TGTGCCAGCAGCTTAACCGGTACCACTCCGTACTTC. This encodes CASSLTGTTPYF.

This clonotype appeared many times. This chain links TRBV7-2 with TRBJ2-2, with unresolved D. The V and J ends lost 0 bases and 4 bases respectively, with 3 bases between them. This CDR3 is 13 amino acids long. The germline V gene has CDR1 SGHTA and CDR2 FQGNSA. DNA for the CDR3: TGTGCCAGCAGCTTAGCGCGCACCGGGGAGCTGTTTTTT. It yields the protein CASSLARTGELFF.

This clonotype came up many times. The chain employs TRBV19 and TRBJ1-5; D remains ambiguous. Trimming shortened V by 2 bases and J by 1 base, and 6 bases separated the two germline ends. The germline CDR1 and CDR2 sequences are LNHDA and SQIVND (reference sequence). The CDR3 covers 14 residues. The CDR3 DNA reads TGTGCCAGTAGTATATTCGGGAGCAATCAGCCCCAGCATTTT. This gives the protein CASSIFGSNQPQHF.

This clonotype was recorded at least ten times. This chain uses TRBV7-9 with TRBJ2-5, with TRBD1 matching over 7 bases. In germline, CDR1 is SEHNR, CDR2 FQNEAQ (reference sequence). The CDR3 is made up of 15 amino acids. Trimming at V came to 4 bases and at J to 5 bases, leaving 10 bases not matched to a gene. CDR3 loop: CASSYQTGVRETQYF. DNA for the CDR3: TGTGCCAGCAGCTACCAAACAGGGGTTAGGGAGACCCAGTACTTC. The full variable domain, rest sourced from reference TRBV7-9 and TRBJ2-5, is DTGVSQNPRHKITKRGQNVTFRCDPISEHNRLYWYRQTLGQGPEFLTYFQNEAQLEKSRLLSDRFSAERPKGSFSTLEIQRTEQGDSAMYLCASSYQTGVRETQYFGPGTRLLVL.

This clonotype came up many times. This rearrangement joins TRBV12-3 or TRBV12-4 to TRBJ2-7; D unresolved. V lost 3 bases and J lost 3, with 9 bases in between. The CDR3 totals 13 residues. The CDR3 is CASSFGQNYEQYF. The CDR3 coding sequence is TGTGCCAGCAGTTTCGGGCAGAACTACGAGCAGTACTTC.

The rearrangement uses TRBV12-3 or TRBV12-4 and TRBJ2-5; 7 bases match TRBD1. Germline trimming cut 4 bases from V and 9 bases from J; bases unmatched to any gene: 17. This CDR3 is 16 amino acids long. CDR3 residues: CASSSLTPGQPYAQYF. CDR3 sequence (DNA): TGTGCCAGCAGTTCGTTGACTCCGGGACAGCCGTATGCCCAGTACTTC.

At least ten counts were recorded for this clonotype. The chain carries TRBV20-1 and TRBJ2-4, with 12 bases matching TRBD1. The CDR3 is 15 residues long. The germline CDR1 and CDR2 sequences are DFQATT and SNEGSKA (reference sequence). Trimming at V came to 5 bases and at J to 3 bases, leaving 5 bases not matched to a gene. CDR3 protein: CSAPGQGAGKNIQYF. In DNA, the CDR3 is TGCAGTGCTCCGGGACAGGGGGCAGGCAAAAACATTCAGTACTTC.

This clonotype came up many times. V usage is TRBV5-5 and J usage is TRBJ2-7, with 9 bases lining up with TRBD2. The CDR3 spans 15 residues. CDR1 is SGHKS and CDR2 is YYEKEE in the germline V gene (reference sequence). With V trimmed by 1 base and J by 5 bases, 7 bases remained unmatched. This CDR3 reads CASSLSGGRVHEQYF. CDR3 bases: TGTGCCAGCAGCTTGAGCGGCGGGAGGGTTCACGAGCAGTACTTC.

This clonotype came up many times. The chain uses TRBV5-4 and TRBJ2-1; no clear D. Trimming left V 1 base short and J 4 bases short, with 9 bases between. This CDR3 comprises 14 residues. Germline assignment: CDR1 SGHNT and CDR2 YYREEE (reference sequence). CDR3 nucleotides: TGTGCCAGCAGCTTGAAGTCATTATACAATGAGCAGTTCTTC. Amino acid sequence: CASSLKSLYNEQFF.

This clonotype occurred many times. The chain recombines TRBV24-1 with TRBJ2-2, with 13 nucleotides matching TRBD2. The V and J ends lost 4 bases and 5 bases, in that order; junction bases with no gene match: 6. The CDR3 is 17 residues long. The germline V gene encodes CDR1 KGHDR and CDR2 SFDVKD. The CDR3 loop is CATSDQPGLAGTGELFF. The DNA for the CDR3 is TGTGCCACCAGTGACCAACCGGGACTAGCGGGGACCGGGGAGCTGTTTTTT.

This clonotype was found a few times. The CDR3 here is CSARQPPPYNEQFF. In nucleotides, the CDR3 is TGCAGTGCTAGGCAACCGCCCCCCTACAATGAGCAGTTCTTC. This chain links TRBV20-1 with TRBJ2-1, with D unresolved. Germline V lookup: CDR1 DFQATT, CDR2 SNEGSKA (reference sequence). The CDR3 extends over 14 amino acids. V shed 3 bases and J shed 2 bases, with 11 bases lying between them.

This clonotype has ten or more counts. This chain joins TRBV7-6 and TRBJ1-5, with 7 positions matching TRBD1. The CDR3 is 14 residues long. V shed 2 bases and J 9 bases; nucleotides not matched to a gene: 7. CDR1 is SGHVS, CDR2 FNYEAQ, per germline. CDR3 protein: CASSLRQGGMPQHF. The DNA of the CDR3 is TGTGCCAGCAGCTTAAGACAGGGTGGTATGCCCCAGCATTTT.

Many counts were recorded for this clonotype. The chain links TRBV20-1 to TRBJ2-7; 11 bases match TRBD2. V gave up 3 bases and J gave up 0 bases; unmatched junction bases: 7. Germline-derived CDR1 and CDR2 are DFQATT and SNEGSKA (reference sequence). The CDR3 loop spans 16 amino acids. The CDR3 reads CSASPFSGRVSYEQYF. In DNA form, the CDR3 reads TGCAGTGCTAGCCCCTTTAGCGGGAGGGTCTCCTACGAGCAGTACTTC.

This clonotype was picked up many times. The chain employs TRBV5-5 and TRBJ1-1; tentatively, D is TRBD1 (5 bases). The germline V and J ends were trimmed by 6 bases and 0 bases, with 18 bases remaining between them. CDR3 size: 16 residues. From germline, CDR1 is SGHKS and CDR2 YYEKEE (reference sequence). CDR3 region: CASTLWGRGMNTEAFF. Written as DNA, the CDR3 is TGTGCCAGCACCCTTTGGGGTCGGGGCATGAACACTGAAGCTTTCTTT.

This clonotype was seen many times. This chain links TRBV12-3 or TRBV12-4 with TRBJ1-5; D remains ambiguous. The CDR3 sequence is 13 residues long. Trimming removed 3 bases at V and 2 bases at J, with 5 bases between. CDR3 loop: CASSFGRNQPQHF. The CDR3 nucleotides are TGTGCCAGCAGTTTCGGACGCAATCAGCCCCAGCATTTT.

This clonotype has more than one count but fewer than ten. The chain recombines TRBV4-1 with TRBJ2-2; 8 nucleotides agree with TRBD2. V lost 5 bases to trimming and J lost 7 bases; unmatched junction nucleotides: 6. The CDR3 is made up of 14 amino acids. The germline gives CDR1 MGHRA, CDR2 YSYEKL. CDR3 in amino acids: CASSYGGAIGELFF. In nucleotides, the CDR3 is TGCGCCAGCAGCTACGGGGGGGCAATCGGGGAGCTGTTTTTT.

This clonotype was recorded many times. The chain has TRBV4-1 and TRBJ1-6; D remains ambiguous. CDR1 is MGHRA and CDR2 is YSYEKL in the germline V gene. Trimming cost V 6 bases and J 7 bases, with 10 bases left between them. The CDR3 sequence is 13 residues long. In nucleotides, the CDR3 is TGCGCCAGCAGTAAGGTTTTGAATTCACCCCTCCACTTT. Its translation: CASSKVLNSPLHF.

This clonotype was counted many times. The chain combines TRBV28 with TRBJ2-3; TRBD1 agrees at 7 bases. V shed 6 bases, J shed 2 bases, and the junction held 5 bases outside the gene matches. Germline CDR1 MDHEN, CDR2 SYDVKM. The CDR3 length is 14 residues. The CDR3 nucleotides read TGTGCCAGCAGAACCGGGACAGTCACAGATACGCAGTATTTT. Amino acid sequence: CASRTGTVTDTQYF. The full variable domain, its missing parts supplied by reference TRBV28 and TRBJ2-3, is DVKVTQSSRYLVKRTGEKVFLECVQDMDHENMFWYRQDPGLGLRLIYFSYDVKMKEKGDIPEGYSVSREKKERFSLILESASTNQTSMYLCASRTGTVTDTQYFGPGTRLTVL.